A single sample gave rise to the 22 T cell receptor beta chains below, sequenced in a study of blood T cell repertoires in COVID-19. Sequencing used immunoSEQ multiplex PCR; TCRdb keeps in-frame clones, though not all of them. Of tens of thousands of clones detected, roughly 92% appear once; the ten largest clones hold roughly 6.4%. Material: peripheral blood. The receptors come from a woman aged 55-70 years with active COVID-19.

This rearrangement joins TRBV6-5 to TRBJ2-5; weak D call: TRBD2 (6 bases). The germline V gene encodes CDR1 MNHEY and CDR2 SVGAGI. CDR3 size: 14 residues. V lost 8 bases, J lost 3 bases, and 16 bases lay in between. The CDR3 coding sequence is TGTGCCAGCTGCCGGGACTTTGGAAAAGAGACCCAGTACTTC. It codes for CASCRDFGKETQYF.

The chain is built from TRBV24-1 and TRBJ1-5, with unresolved D. The V end was cut by 2 bases, the J end by 1 base, with 20 bases between. The CDR3 has 19 amino acids. CDR1 and CDR2 from the germline V gene are KGHDR and SFDVKD. The CDR3 spells CATSDSPPGRTGSNQPQHF. The CDR3 DNA reads TGTGCCACCAGTGATTCCCCGCCCGGCAGGACGGGGAGCAATCAGCCCCAGCATTTT.

The CDR3 sequence is CASSPSGRGVVGEQFF. For the CDR3, the DNA is TGTGCCAGCAGCCCCTCCGGGCGGGGCGTGGTAGGTGAGCAGTTCTTC. The chain carries TRBV3-1 (or the pseudogene TRBV3-2) and TRBJ2-1, with a possible D match to TRBD2 (6 bases). The germline V gene encodes CDR1 LGHDT and CDR2 YNNKEL (reference sequence). V was cut by 4 bases and J by 9 bases, with 22 bases left in between. CDR3 length: 16 residues.

The chain joins TRBV30 to TRBJ2-1; the match to TRBD2 covers 8 bases. V was pared by 4 bases and J by 4 bases, with 12 bases of the junction left unmatched. The length of the CDR3 is 16 residues. In germline, CDR1 is GTSNPN, CDR2 SVGIG (reference sequence). The CDR3: CAWTSPSRGVYNEQFF. The CDR3 bases are TGTGCCTGGACCTCTCCCTCGCGGGGGGTATACAATGAGCAGTTCTTC.

The chain has TRBV11-3 and TRBJ2-4; perhaps TRBD1 as D (6 bases). This CDR3 is 15 amino acids long. Germline V CDR1 and CDR2: SGHNT, YENEEA. V dropped 0 bases and J dropped 6 bases, with 12 bases sitting between them. The CDR3 nucleotides read TGTGCCAGCAGCTTAGATCGAATAGGGGGAAACATTCAGTACTTC. Its translation is CASSLDRIGGNIQYF.

The chain joins TRBV3-1 (or the pseudogene TRBV3-2) to TRBJ2-7; 9 positions match TRBD1. This CDR3 has 15 amino acids. The J segment lost 6 bases and the V segment lost 4 bases, leaving 10 bases of the junction unmatched. Germline CDR1 reads LGHDT; CDR2 reads YNNKEL (reference sequence). CDR3 region: CASSPTGGRFGEQYF. The CDR3 region has the DNA TGTGCCAGCAGCCCCACAGGGGGCAGATTCGGCGAGCAGTACTTC.

The rearrangement uses TRBV10-1 and TRBJ2-3; 7 bases are a match to TRBD1. This CDR3 contains 14 residues. Germline trimming cut 5 bases from V and 0 bases from J; bases unmatched to any gene: 2. The germline CDR1 and CDR2 sequences are WNHNN and SYGVQD (reference sequence). CDR3 DNA: TGCGCCAGCAGTCCGGGACAGAGCACAGATACGCAGTATTTT. Its translation: CASSPGQSTDTQYF.

The J gene is TRBJ1-1, the V gene TRBV7-9; D gene uncertain. Germline V gives CDR1 SEHNR, CDR2 FQNEAQ (reference sequence). The CDR3 is made up of 15 amino acids. The V gene lost 5 bases and the J gene lost 7 bases, with 20 bases spanning the gap. This CDR3 reads CASSARSVVGVEAFF. The DNA of the CDR3 is TGTGCCAGCAGCGCCCGGAGTGTTGTAGGCGTTGAAGCTTTCTTT.

This clone occurred once. The chain is built from TRBV7-2 and TRBJ2-7; 9 nucleotides align to TRBD1. The germline gives CDR1 SGHTA, CDR2 FQGNSA. This CDR3 is 14 amino acids long. V shed 4 bases, J shed 3 bases, and the junction held 4 bases outside the gene matches. For the CDR3, the DNA is TGTGCCAGCAGCTCCGGGACAGGGCTCTACGAGCAGTACTTC. It codes for CASSSGTGLYEQYF.

Worth noting for this clone: At one of its ends the junction is not consistent with the germline gene, which may arise from a read error. The V call is TRBV7-7, the J call TRBJ2-5; 7 bases match TRBD1. Germline CDR1 and CDR2: SSHAT and FNYEAQ (reference sequence). The CDR3 runs to 15 residues. The CDR3 DNA is TGTGCTAGCAGCTTAGAAGGGGGCGCTTCCCAGACCCAGTACTTC. Residues: CASSLEGGASQTQYF.

The rearrangement uses TRBV5-1 and TRBJ1-2; D is unresolved. V lost 4 bases and J 6 bases, leaving 7 bases between the germline ends. This CDR3 spans 11 amino acids. Germline CDR1 is SGHRS and CDR2 is YFSETQ. The CDR3 reads CASSVPNGYTF. The CDR3 DNA is TGCGCCAGCAGCGTACCTAATGGCTACACCTTC. Looking up the rest from reference TRBV5-1 and TRBJ1-2 gives the full variable domain: KAGVTQTPRYLIKTRGQQVTLSCSPISGHRSVSWYQQTPGQGLQFLFEYFSETQRNKGNFPGRFSGRQFSNSRSEMNVSTLELGDSALYLCASSVPNGYTFGSGTRLTVV.

The genes are TRBV7-8 and TRBJ2-2; D possibly corresponds to TRBD2 (7 bases). CDR1 SGHVS and CDR2 FQNEAQ come from the germline V gene. The CDR3 length is 17 residues. The germline V and J ends were trimmed by 5 bases and 7 bases, with 23 bases remaining between them. This chain's CDR3 is CASSPKLRGPDGGELFF. The CDR3 DNA is TGTGCCAGCAGCCCGAAGTTGCGGGGGCCCGATGGCGGGGAGCTGTTTTTT.

V gene TRBV5-1 combines with J gene TRBJ1-1; 9 nucleotides match TRBD1. CDR1 SGHRS and CDR2 YFSETQ come from the germline V gene. The V and J ends lost 2 bases and 1 base, in that order; junction bases with no gene match: 3. CDR3 length: 15 residues. CDR3 region: CASSFGTGQNTEAFF. For the CDR3, the DNA is TGCGCCAGCAGCTTCGGGACAGGGCAGAACACTGAAGCTTTCTTT. The variable domain in full, with the rest retrieved from reference TRBV5-1 and TRBJ1-1, is KAGVTQTPRYLIKTRGQQVTLSCSPISGHRSVSWYQQTPGQGLQFLFEYFSETQRNKGNFPGRFSGRQFSNSRSEMNVSTLELGDSALYLCASSFGTGQNTEAFFGQGTRLTVV.

V is TRBV2 and J is TRBJ1-2; no clear D. V lost 2 bases and J lost 6, with 13 bases in between. The CDR3 length is 14 residues. Germline-derived CDR1 and CDR2 are SNHLY and FYNNEI. CDR3 residues: CASSESGFNNGYTF. The DNA for the CDR3 is TGTGCCAGCAGTGAATCCGGGTTTAATAATGGCTACACCTTC.

This clone appeared once. The chain employs TRBV7-3 and TRBJ2-3; 11 bases fit TRBD1. The CDR3 has 16 amino acids. V was clipped by 4 bases and J by 2 bases; unmatched bases: 5. Germline CDR1 SGHTA, CDR2 FQGTGA. This CDR3 reads CASSSTDRGLTDTQYF. The DNA for the CDR3 is TGTGCCAGCAGCTCGACGGACAGGGGGCTCACAGATACGCAGTATTTT.

This rearrangement joins TRBV11-3 to TRBJ2-2, with D unclear. In germline, CDR1 is SGHNT, CDR2 YENEEA. V gave up 4 bases and J gave up 0 bases, with 6 bases separating them. CDR3 length: 14 residues. The chain's CDR3 is CASSSYSNTGELFF. DNA of the CDR3: TGTGCCAGCAGCTCTTACTCGAACACCGGGGAGCTGTTTTTT.

This rearrangement joins TRBV27 to TRBJ1-3; TRBD1 is a possible D gene (6 bases). The CDR3 extends over 16 amino acids. V gave up 6 bases and J gave up 0 bases, with 15 bases separating them. CDR1 is MNHEY, CDR2 SMNVEV, per germline (reference sequence). CDR3 bases: TGTGCCAGCAGCCGAACAGGGCCTCCCTCTGGAAACACCATATATTTT. Its translation: CASSRTGPPSGNTIYF.

V gene TRBV7-7 combines with J gene TRBJ2-5, with 10 bases identical to TRBD2. The germline V gene encodes CDR1 SSHAT and CDR2 FNYEAQ (reference sequence). This CDR3 contains 16 residues. CDR3: CASSPGSSGSGETQYF. Here the CDR3 DNA reads TGTGCTAGCTCCCCAGGGTCTAGCGGGAGCGGGGAGACCCAGTACTTC.

The chain combines TRBV7-3 with TRBJ2-1; D is undetermined. CDR1 is SGHTA, CDR2 FQGTGA, per germline. The CDR3 sequence is 14 residues long. V was trimmed by 5 bases and J by 8 bases, leaving 16 bases between them. The CDR3 here is CASSPPGARDEQFF. The CDR3 DNA reads TGTGCCAGCAGCCCCCCCGGAGCCCGGGATGAGCAGTTCTTC.

V is TRBV19 and J is TRBJ2-5; D might be TRBD2 (7 bases). Trimming stripped 4 bases from V and 1 base from J, with 16 bases between. This CDR3 has 16 amino acids. Germline CDR1 and CDR2: LNHDA and SQIVND (reference sequence). CDR3 amino acids: CASSKVGGAPQETQYF. CDR3 nucleotides: TGTGCCAGTAGTAAGGTTGGGGGGGCACCCCAAGAGACCCAGTACTTC.

The chain has TRBV9 and TRBJ2-2, with 8 bases identical to TRBD2. Germline V gives CDR1 SGDLS, CDR2 YYNGEE. V lost 4 bases and J lost 8; bases outside the gene matches: 19. The CDR3 is made up of 18 amino acids. The CDR3 region is CASSPRGAGGPGVGELFF. In nucleotides, the CDR3 is TGTGCCAGCAGCCCTAGGGGTGCGGGAGGCCCCGGGGTGGGGGAGCTGTTTTTT. The full variable domain, completed using reference TRBV9 and TRBJ2-2, is DSGVTQTPKHLITATGQRVTLRCSPRSGDLSVYWYQQSLDQGLQFLIQYYNGEERAKGNILERFSAQQFPDLHSELNLSSLELGDSALYFCASSPRGAGGPGVGELFFGEGSRLTVL.

The chain combines TRBV5-6 with TRBJ2-7; D is unclear. This CDR3 spans 12 amino acids. Germline values: CDR1 SGHDT, CDR2 YYEEEE. The germline V and J ends were trimmed by 0 bases and 5 bases, with 6 bases remaining between them. The CDR3 DNA sequence: TGTGCCAGCAGCTTGGCTACAGACGAGCAGTACTTC. This encodes CASSLATDEQYF.